A single sample is the source of the 20 T cell receptor beta chains below, sequenced in a study of blood T cell repertoires in COVID-19. Clones were sequenced by immunoSEQ multiplex PCR, and TCRdb holds only the in-frame ones, with some missing. This sample has over 100,000 clones, with 82% found just once. The sequencing input was peripheral blood. The receptors derive from a man between 65 and 80 years old with acute or convalescent COVID-19.

This chain joins TRBV24-1 and TRBJ2-1; 9 nucleotides align to TRBD1. Trimming at V came to 0 bases and at J to 2 bases, leaving 10 bases not matched to a gene. Germline loops: CDR1 KGHDR, CDR2 SFDVKD. This CDR3 contains 19 residues. CDR3 in DNA: TGTGCCACCAGTGATTTGCCCACCACGGGACAGGGAGCCTACAATGAGCAGTTCTTC. It codes for CATSDLPTTGQGAYNEQFF.

The V and J genes are TRBV12-3 or TRBV12-4 and TRBJ2-3, with D unresolved. Trimming cost V 8 bases and J 8 bases, with 8 bases left between them. The CDR3 contains 10 residues. CDR3 bases: TGTGCCAGCGGAGTAGTTACGCAGTATTTT. It is translated as CASGVVTQYF.

The V and J genes are TRBV11-3 and TRBJ2-2, with D unclear. Per germline, CDR1 SGHNT and CDR2 YENEEA. The V and J ends lost 2 bases and 2 bases respectively, with 3 bases between them. This CDR3 region has 13 residues. The CDR3 sequence is CASSLPNTGELFF. The CDR3 nucleotides read TGTGCCAGCAGCTTACCAAACACCGGGGAGCTGTTTTTT.

The chain uses TRBV6-2 or TRBV6-3 and TRBJ1-1; D call uncertain. The V gene's germline CDR1 is MNHEY and CDR2 SVGEGT. This CDR3 contains 13 residues. V dropped 5 bases and J dropped 0 bases, with 7 bases sitting between them. This chain's CDR3 is CASSPRLNTEAFF. Here the CDR3 DNA reads TGTGCCAGCAGTCCCCGTTTGAACACTGAAGCTTTCTTT.

This clone has just one count. In nucleotides, the CDR3 is TGTGCCAGCAGGACAGGGGTGGATTCACCCCTCCACTTT. Translating it yields CASRTGVDSPLHF. The V and J genes are TRBV28 and TRBJ1-6; 8 nucleotides line up with TRBD1. This CDR3 has 13 residues. With V trimmed by 6 bases and J by 8 bases, 3 bases remained unmatched. Germline CDR1 reads MDHEN; CDR2 reads SYDVKM. Full variable domain (rest looked up from reference TRBV28 and TRBJ1-6): DVKVTQSSRYLVKRTGEKVFLECVQDMDHENMFWYRQDPGLGLRLIYFSYDVKMKEKGDIPEGYSVSREKKERFSLILESASTNQTSMYLCASRTGVDSPLHFGNGTRLTVT.

The rearrangement joins TRBV2 to TRBJ1-5; D is possibly TRBD1 (5 bases). Germline loops: CDR1 SNHLY, CDR2 FYNNEI. V lost 6 bases to trimming and J lost 2 bases, with 14 bases between them. The CDR3 has 15 amino acids. The CDR3 region has the DNA TGTGCCAGCAGGCTCAGGGTGGATGGCAATCAGCCCCAGCATTTT. Translation: CASRLRVDGNQPQHF.

This clone was picked up a small number of times. CDR3 sequence (DNA): TGCGCCAGCAGCCCAGAGCGACAGGGGGCCAGGGGGTACGAGCAGTACTTC. This sequence encodes CASSPERQGARGYEQYF. The J gene is TRBJ2-7, the V gene TRBV5-1; 10 nucleotides match TRBD1. J was trimmed by 4 bases and V by 4 bases; bases with no gene match: 14. Per the germline V gene, CDR1 is SGHRS and CDR2 is YFSETQ. This CDR3 has 17 amino acids.

For this clone: The sample has other DNA sequences that encode this CDR3 too. The gene calls are TRBV3-1 (or the pseudogene TRBV3-2) and TRBJ1-2, with D possibly matching TRBD1 (6 bases). Trimming stripped 2 bases from V and 7 bases from J, with 11 bases between. Germline CDR1 is LGHDT and CDR2 is YNNKEL (reference sequence). The CDR3 has 13 amino acids. The CDR3 DNA is TGTGCCAGCAGCCAAACAGGGCTAGGTGGCTACACCTTC. This sequence encodes CASSQTGLGGYTF.

This clone was seen more than once but under ten times. Here the CDR3 omits its conserved ending phenylalanine or tryptophan, so a read error is the likely source. The DNA is omitted, as the CDR3 cannot be located on it reliably, and the CDR3 follows TCRdb's listing. J is TRBJ1-2 and V is TRBV6-6; TRBD1, the D gene given by the table, was not confirmed from the DNA. The germline gives CDR1 MNHNY, CDR2 SVGAGI (reference sequence). The CDR3 contains 11 residues when both ends are counted. CDR3 in amino acids: CASSQQVRQIY.

Only one count was recorded for this clone. This chain joins TRBV10-3 and TRBJ2-7; D is unresolved. Trimming shortened V by 3 bases and J by 3 bases, and 9 bases separated the two germline ends. CDR3 length: 13 amino acids. CDR1 is ENHRY and CDR2 is SYGVKD in the germline V gene. The CDR3 sequence is CAISDQQNYEQYF. The CDR3 nucleotides read TGTGCCATCAGTGATCAACAGAACTACGAGCAGTACTTC.

This sequence joins TRBV28 and TRBJ1-6, with 7 bases that match TRBD1. V shed 5 bases, J shed 3 bases, and the junction held 4 bases outside the gene matches. The CDR3 totals 15 residues. The germline CDR1 and CDR2 sequences are MDHEN and SYDVKM. CDR3 in amino acids: CASSPGTVYNSPLHF. Here the CDR3 DNA reads TGTGCCAGCAGTCCCGGGACAGTCTATAATTCACCCCTCCACTTT. Variable domain in full (rest from reference TRBV28 and TRBJ1-6): DVKVTQSSRYLVKRTGEKVFLECVQDMDHENMFWYRQDPGLGLRLIYFSYDVKMKEKGDIPEGYSVSREKKERFSLILESASTNQTSMYLCASSPGTVYNSPLHFGNGTRLTVT.

V gene TRBV28 combines with J gene TRBJ1-5; D is unresolved. The CDR3 is 13 amino acids. V gave up 6 bases and J gave up 5 bases, with 11 bases separating them. In germline, CDR1 is MDHEN, CDR2 SYDVKM. Here the CDR3 DNA reads TGTGCCAGCAGGTTTTCGAGGGATCAGCCCCAGCATTTT. Translated: CASRFSRDQPQHF.

The rearrangement joins TRBV27 to TRBJ1-1; weak D call: TRBD1 (5 bases). There are 15 residues in the CDR3. Germline assignment: CDR1 MNHEY and CDR2 SMNVEV (reference sequence). V was clipped by 1 base and J by 2 bases, with 11 bases between them. The CDR3 DNA reads TGTGCCAGCAGTTTATTACCTGGGGCAAACACTGAAGCTTTCTTT. This encodes CASSLLPGANTEAFF.

The rearrangement links TRBV7-9 to TRBJ1-2; D perhaps matches TRBD1 (5 bases). Germline CDR1 is SEHNR and CDR2 is FQNEAQ (reference sequence). The V end was cut by 5 bases, the J end by 6 bases, with 22 bases between. The CDR3 loop spans 16 amino acids. CDR3 coding DNA: TGTGCCAGCAGCACCTTCAAAAACACAGGAGTCAATGGCTACACCTTC. Its translation is CASSTFKNTGVNGYTF.

This chain uses TRBV10-1 with TRBJ2-3; 10 nucleotides line up with TRBD2. This CDR3 spans 15 amino acids. V lost 3 bases and J lost 4; bases outside the gene matches: 4. The germline V gene encodes CDR1 WNHNN and CDR2 SYGVQD (reference sequence). The CDR3 DNA reads TGCGCCAGCAGTGACCAGCGGGGGGGCCCAGATACGCAGTATTTT. Translated: CASSDQRGGPDTQYF.

The CDR3 sequence is CASSTPEQKNYGYTF. The DNA of the CDR3 is TGTGCCAGTAGTACCCCGGAACAGAAGAACTATGGCTACACCTTC. The rearrangement uses TRBV19 and TRBJ1-2; no clear D gene. The CDR3 has 15 residues. The ends were cut back, 4 bases at V and 2 bases at J, with 14 bases in the middle. In germline, CDR1 is LNHDA, CDR2 SQIVND (reference sequence).

CDR3 coding DNA: TGTGCCACCAGCCCCGGGACAGGGTTCCTAGTTGAAGCTTTCTTT. Its translation is CATSPGTGFLVEAFF. The rearrangement links TRBV19 to TRBJ1-1; TRBD1 aligns across 9 bases. The junction had 16 bases not matched to a gene; V was cut back by 10 bases and J by 7 bases. CDR1 LNHDA and CDR2 SQIVND come from the germline V gene (reference sequence). This CDR3 region has 15 residues.

The chain uses TRBV7-9 and TRBJ2-5; no definite D call. Germline V lookup: CDR1 SEHNR, CDR2 FQNEAQ (reference sequence). CDR3 length: 12 residues. With 1 base removed from V and 3 bases from J, the gap between germline ends came to 3 bases. The CDR3 protein is CASSLDKETQYF. CDR3 in DNA: TGTGCCAGCAGCTTAGATAAAGAGACCCAGTACTTC.

CDR3 coding DNA: TGTGCCAGCAGTAGGACAGGGTCAGGAGATACGCAGTATTTT. Its translation is CASSRTGSGDTQYF. The V gene is TRBV6-5, the J gene TRBJ2-3, with 8 bases fitting TRBD1. Germline CDR1 MNHEY, CDR2 SVGAGI. J lost 5 bases, V lost 5 bases, and 6 bases had no gene match. This CDR3 has 14 residues.

The rearrangement joins TRBV3-1 (or the pseudogene TRBV3-2) to TRBJ2-3; 12 bases are a match to TRBD1. The CDR3 is 15 residues long. The germline V gene has CDR1 LGHDT and CDR2 YNNKEL (reference sequence). After removal of 4 bases from V and 5 bases from J, the junction contained 4 bases not matched to a gene. The CDR3 here is CASSPGTGGIDTQYF. The CDR3 DNA sequence: TGTGCCAGCAGCCCCGGGACAGGGGGCATAGATACGCAGTATTTT.